This entry is about one T cell receptor beta chain. These data originate in a study of blood T cell repertoires in COVID-19. Across the whole study: Acute and convalescent COVID-19 specimens originated in the United States, Italy and Spain. The analysed material was cDNA or gDNA that came from T cells, B-cell-depleted T cells, or PBMCs.

As originally analysed: Amplification with reference gene primers provided the estimates of nucleated cell counts. Assay used: immunoSEQ multiplex PCR; TCRdb lists only in-frame clones, some missing. The D gene and trimming were derived from the DNA, and the V and J assignments and clone size from that table. This sample yields about 61,000 clones, of which 70% to 90% are seen a single time; 4.5% to 5.5% belongs to the top ten. CDR1 is SGHDT and CDR2 is YYEEEE in the germline V gene. CDR3 length: 15 residues. Trimming removed 3 bases at V and 0 bases at J, with 12 bases between. The material sequenced was peripheral blood. This clonotype was sampled from a man aged 65 to 85 with acute or convalescent COVID-19. The chain employs TRBV5-6 and TRBJ1-2; D unclear. CDR3 in DNA: TGTGCCAGCAGCTCTACCGGGAGTTCTAACTATGGCTACACCTTC. The encoded protein is CASSSTGSSNYGYTF.